The clone carrying this T cell receptor beta chain came up many times. Its antigen remains unknown. This record comes from a study of regulatory T cells in long-lasting Graves disease. The study, taken as a whole, reports: The sample size was small, and this may have reduced accuracy. TRBV28 was favored in persistent disease, as were TRBJ1-2 and TRBJ2-5.

Germline V gene data show CDR1 as MNHEY and CDR2 as SMNVEV (reference sequence). Losses at the gene ends were 0 bases for V and 5 bases for J; bases not matched to a gene: 14. CDR3 length equals 18 residues. Time point given: persistent/refractory GD, antithyroid drugs over 5 years with positive TRAb. PBMCs provided the RNA from which the TCR library was made. Patients were enrolled at an endocrinology department in Xi'an, China. Assembly of TCR beta libraries relied on iRepertoire HTBI primers together with Arm-PCR of CDR3 regions. Via MiXCR, TCRdb re-called the multiplex PCR reads, giving one row per CDR3 protein. The sample shows about 470,000 distinct CDR3 sequences, 20% to 25% of them seen only once.

The material sequenced was peripheral blood mononuclear cells (PBMCs), taken when the disease was refractory, from a patient treated with antithyroid drugs. The sequence was collected from a female donor with Graves disease. V is TRBV27 and J is TRBJ1-1; TRBD1 aligns across 8 bases. CDR3 sequence: CASSLSWTGRKGDTEAFF. CDR3 bases: TGTGCCAGCAGTTTATCGTGGACAGGGCGGAAGGGGGATACTGAAGCTTTCTTT.